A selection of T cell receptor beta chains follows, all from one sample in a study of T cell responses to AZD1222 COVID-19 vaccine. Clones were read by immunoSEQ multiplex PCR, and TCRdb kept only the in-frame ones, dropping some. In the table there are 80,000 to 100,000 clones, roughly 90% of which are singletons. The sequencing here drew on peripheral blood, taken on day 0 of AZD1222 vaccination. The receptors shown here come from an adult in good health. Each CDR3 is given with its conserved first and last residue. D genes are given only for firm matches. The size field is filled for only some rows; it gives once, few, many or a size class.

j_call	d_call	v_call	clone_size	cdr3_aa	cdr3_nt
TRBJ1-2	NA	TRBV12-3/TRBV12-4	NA	CASTYSANYGYTF	TGTGCCAGCACCTATTCGGCTAACTATGGCTACACCTTC
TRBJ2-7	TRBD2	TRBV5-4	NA	CASSPGLALSYEQYF	TGTGCCAGCAGCCCCGGACTAGCGCTCTCCTACGAGCAGTACTTC
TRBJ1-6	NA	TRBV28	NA	CASRKRTVNSPLHF	TGTGCCAGCAGGAAGCGGACAGTTAATTCACCCCTCCACTTT
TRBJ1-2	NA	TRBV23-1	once	CASRNPEGPQRTYGYTF	TGCGCCAGCAGAAACCCCGAAGGACCCCAGAGAACCTATGGCTACACCTTC
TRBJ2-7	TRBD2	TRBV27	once	CASSFLLAGGGYEQYF	TGTGCCAGCAGTTTCCTACTAGCGGGAGGAGGCTACGAGCAGTACTTC
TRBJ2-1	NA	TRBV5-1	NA	CASSFGGASYNEQFF	TGCGCCAGCAGCTTTGGCGGGGCATCCTACAATGAGCAGTTCTTC
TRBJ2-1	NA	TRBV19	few	CASKRDTVGEQFF	TGTGCCAGTAAGCGGGACACCGTTGGGGAGCAGTTCTTC
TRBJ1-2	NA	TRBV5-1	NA	CASSAGDGNYGYTF	TGCGCCAGCAGCGCAGGGGACGGAAACTATGGCTACACCTTC
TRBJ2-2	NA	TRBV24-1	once	CATSALGGLGGELFF	TGTGCCACCAGTGCCCTGGGGGGGCTTGGCGGGGAGCTGTTTTTT
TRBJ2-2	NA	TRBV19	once	CASASSGWGTGELFF	TGTGCCAGTGCTTCTAGTGGGTGGGGCACCGGGGAGCTGTTTTTT
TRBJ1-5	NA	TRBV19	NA	CASSAWNQPQHF	TGTGCCAGTAGCGCGTGGAATCAGCCCCAGCATTTT
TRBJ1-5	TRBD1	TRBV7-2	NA	CASRRGQGAGQPQHF	TGTGCCAGCAGACGAGGACAGGGGGCAGGTCAGCCCCAGCATTTT
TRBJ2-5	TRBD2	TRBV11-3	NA	CASSTGRTGTSAVEETQYF	TGTGCCAGCAGTACCGGGAGGACCGGGACTAGCGCCGTGGAAGAGACCCAGTACTTC
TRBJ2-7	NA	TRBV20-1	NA	CSARVGNEQYF	TGCAGTGCTAGAGTAGGAAACGAGCAGTACTTC
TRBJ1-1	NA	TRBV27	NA	CASSLRGGQSRNAEAFF	TGTGCCAGCAGCCTTAGGGGAGGACAGTCTAGGAACGCTGAAGCTTTCTTT
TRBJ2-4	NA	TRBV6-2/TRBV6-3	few	CASSLGLRGIQYF	TGTGCCAGCAGCCTAGGATTGCGGGGCATTCAGTACTTC
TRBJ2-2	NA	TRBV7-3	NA	CASSLASPGTGELFF	TGTGCCAGCAGCTTAGCTAGCCCGGGCACCGGGGAGCTGTTTTTT
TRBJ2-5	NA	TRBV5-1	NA	CASSSQETQYF	TGCGCCAGCAGCTCACAAGAGACCCAGTACTTC
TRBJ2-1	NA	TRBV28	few	CASSLLPLNEQFF	TGTGCCAGCAGTTTACTCCCCCTCAATGAGCAGTTCTTC
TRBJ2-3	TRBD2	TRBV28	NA	CASSFGGRRDTQYF	TGTGCCAGCAGTTTCGGCGGGAGACGAGATACGCAGTATTTT
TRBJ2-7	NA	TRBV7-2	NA	CASSLDWDRGLYF	TGTGCCAGCAGCTTAGATTGGGACCGGGGTCTGTACTTC
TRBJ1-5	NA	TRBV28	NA	CASSSGRSWYSNQPQHF	TGTGCCAGCAGTTCGGGCCGTTCCTGGTATAGCAATCAGCCCCAGCATTTT
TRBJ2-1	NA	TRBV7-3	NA	CASSLTGGGKYNEQFF	TGTGCCAGCAGCTTAACTGGAGGGGGGAAGTACAATGAGCAGTTCTTC
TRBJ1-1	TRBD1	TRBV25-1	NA	CASSDRGGPKTEAFF	TGTGCCAGCAGTGACAGAGGGGGCCCGAAGACTGAAGCTTTCTTT
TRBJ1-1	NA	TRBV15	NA	CATSREVGVRGTEAFF	TGTGCCACCAGCAGAGAGGTAGGGGTTCGGGGCACTGAAGCTTTCTTT
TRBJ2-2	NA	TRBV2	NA	CASSAFEQPATNTGELFF	TGTGCCAGCAGCGCCTTTGAGCAGCCTGCTACGAACACCGGGGAGCTGTTTTTT
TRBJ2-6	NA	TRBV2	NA	CARQGGSGANVLTF	TGTGCCAGGCAAGGCGGCTCTGGGGCCAACGTCCTGACTTTC
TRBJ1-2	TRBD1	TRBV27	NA	CASSSTFLQGARVLYTF	TGTGCCAGCAGTTCAACCTTTCTCCAGGGGGCTCGAGTTCTCTACACCTTC
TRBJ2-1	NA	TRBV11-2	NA	CASSLVAASSYNEQFF	TGTGCCAGCAGCTTAGTGGCGGCTAGCTCCTACAATGAGCAGTTCTTC
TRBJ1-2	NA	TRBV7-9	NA	CASSLVGGRANDGYTF	TGTGCCAGCAGCTTAGTGGGCGGCAGGGCCAACGATGGCTACACCTTC
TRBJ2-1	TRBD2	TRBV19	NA	CASSMRTSGTHNEQFF	TGTGCCAGTAGTATGCGGACTAGCGGGACTCACAATGAGCAGTTCTTC
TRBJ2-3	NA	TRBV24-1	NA	CATGLGTSTDTQYF	TGTGCCACCGGGCTCGGAACTAGCACAGATACGCAGTATTTT
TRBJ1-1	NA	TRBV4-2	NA	CASSQRDTEAFF	TGTGCCAGCAGCCAAAGAGACACTGAAGCTTTCTTT
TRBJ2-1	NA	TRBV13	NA	CASSLGRGNNEQFF	TGTGCCAGCAGCTTAGGCCGGGGGAACAATGAGCAGTTCTTC
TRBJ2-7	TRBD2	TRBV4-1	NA	CASSQDDWREDKHF	TGCGCCAGCAGCCAAGATGATTGGCGGGAGGACAAGCACTTC
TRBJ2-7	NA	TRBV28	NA	CASSLRVYGLHEQYF	TGTGCCAGCAGTTTAAGGGTCTACGGCCTCCACGAGCAGTACTTC
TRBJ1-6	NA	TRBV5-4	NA	CASSLTGYNSPLHF	TGTGCCAGCAGCCTAACAGGGTATAATTCACCCCTCCACTTT
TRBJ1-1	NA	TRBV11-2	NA	CASSLDLDTEAFF	TGTGCCAGCAGCTTAGATCTTGACACTGAAGCTTTCTTT
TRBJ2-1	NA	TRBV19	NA	CASSIASSIGSYNEQFF	TGTGCCAGTAGTATAGCGTCTTCGATAGGGTCCTACAATGAGCAGTTCTTC
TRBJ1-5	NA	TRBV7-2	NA	CASSLDNQPQHF	TGTGCCAGCAGCTTAGACAATCAGCCCCAGCATTTT
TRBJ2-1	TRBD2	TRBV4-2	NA	CASSQTTSGNYNEQFF	TGTGCCAGCAGCCAAACGACTAGCGGGAACTACAATGAGCAGTTCTTC
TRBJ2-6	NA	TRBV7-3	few	CASSGGFSGANVLTF	TGTGCCAGCAGCGGTGGATTCTCTGGGGCCAACGTCCTGACTTTC
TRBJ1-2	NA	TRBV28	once	CASSLSPTGAPLGYTF	TGTGCCAGCAGTTTAAGTCCGACGGGGGCCCCTTTGGGCTACACCTTC
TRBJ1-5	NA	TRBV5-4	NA	CASSLGPEGNQPQHF	TGTGCCAGCAGCTTGGGTCCGGAGGGCAATCAGCCCCAGCATTTT
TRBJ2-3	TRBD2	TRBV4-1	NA	CASSAPTSGTADTQYF	TGCGCCAGCAGCGCCCCGACTAGCGGGACTGCAGATACGCAGTATTTT
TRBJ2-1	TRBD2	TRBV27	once	CASSLLLAGGPNEQFF	TGTGCCAGCAGTCTCCTCCTAGCGGGAGGGCCAAATGAGCAGTTCTTC
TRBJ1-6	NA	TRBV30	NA	CAWSVGYPGYNSPLHF	TGTGCCTGGAGTGTAGGTTATCCGGGATATAATTCACCCCTCCACTTT
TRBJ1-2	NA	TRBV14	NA	CASSPVGPSYGYTF	TGTGCCAGCAGCCCGGTTGGGCCTAGTTATGGCTACACCTTC
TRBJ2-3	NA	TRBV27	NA	CASSSRARSTDTQYF	TGTGCCAGCAGTTCGCGGGCTAGAAGCACAGATACGCAGTATTTT